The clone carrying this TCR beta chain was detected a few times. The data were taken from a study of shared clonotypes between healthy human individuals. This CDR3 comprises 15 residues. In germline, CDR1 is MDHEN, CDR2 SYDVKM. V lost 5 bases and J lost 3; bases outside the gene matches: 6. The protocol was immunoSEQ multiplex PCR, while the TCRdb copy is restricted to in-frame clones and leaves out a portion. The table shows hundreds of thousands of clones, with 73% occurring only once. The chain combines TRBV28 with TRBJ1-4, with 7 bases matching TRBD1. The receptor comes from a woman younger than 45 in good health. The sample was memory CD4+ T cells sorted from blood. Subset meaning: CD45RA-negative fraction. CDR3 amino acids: CASSPGQSPNEKLFF. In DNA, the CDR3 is TGTGCCAGCAGTCCGGGACAGTCCCCTAATGAAAAACTGTTTTTT.